These T cell receptor beta chains were read from a single sample in a study of blood T cell repertoires in COVID-19. TCRdb keeps only in-frame clones here, not all; method: immunoSEQ multiplex PCR. The table includes 300,000 to 400,000 clones, roughly 90% detected once. Specimen: peripheral blood. The receptor set was obtained from a woman in her fifties or sixties with active or convalescent COVID-19. Each CDR3 is given with its conserved first and last residue.

CASSPGSGTGNTIYF	TRBV3-1/TRBV3-2	TRBJ1-3
CASSLPHPQQGINEKLFF	TRBV11-2	TRBJ1-4
CASSMEWGQYYGYTF	TRBV19	TRBJ1-2
CASSGRDTRINEQFF	TRBV9	TRBJ2-1
CASSLQYNQETQYF	TRBV5-1	TRBJ2-5
CASIAGARNNEQFF	TRBV7-9	TRBJ2-1
CASSSSRARDQPQHF	TRBV27	TRBJ1-5
CASSPKTSGGQNIQYF	TRBV7-2	TRBJ2-4
CASAGTGSFSPLHF	TRBV11-2	TRBJ1-6
CASRHRGLDSGYTF	TRBV6-6	TRBJ1-2
CASSLGALQAFF	TRBV11-2	TRBJ1-1
CASSSGHRLAPSNEQFF	TRBV7-2	TRBJ2-1
CASSRTTGTEAFF	TRBV4-1	TRBJ1-1
CASAGLAGEQYF	TRBV7-2	TRBJ2-7
CASSTGGGSYGYTF	TRBV7-2	TRBJ1-2
CASSYTSIRDTYEQYF	TRBV6-5	TRBJ2-7
CASSSRRGNTGELFF	TRBV11-2	TRBJ2-2
CASSHRQALNTEAFF	TRBV28	TRBJ1-1
CASSTGQGSNQPQHF	TRBV6-5	TRBJ1-5
CASSPPRGYGYTF	TRBV7-9	TRBJ1-2
CASCPTMGGQGEQFF	TRBV27	TRBJ2-1
CASSVEPGTNLEAFF	TRBV9	TRBJ1-1
CASSYGQVSYEQYF	TRBV11-2	TRBJ2-7
CASSFQTGAPYGYTF	TRBV5-8	TRBJ1-2
CASSAPSGTVYGYTF	TRBV7-9	TRBJ1-2
CASSTTGEGNTEAFF	TRBV6-6	TRBJ1-1
CASSTHGQGAAGANVLTF	TRBV9	TRBJ2-6
CASSYPMTSNHEQFF	TRBV6-2/TRBV6-3	TRBJ2-1
CASSPRGTGELFF	TRBV7-3	TRBJ2-2
CASSHKTGGNQPQHF	TRBV4-1	TRBJ1-5
CASSLHGGTEAFF	TRBV11-2	TRBJ1-1
CASSFQGTEAFF	TRBV28	TRBJ1-1
CASRGGGGESPLHF	TRBV6-5	TRBJ1-6
CASSPKTGANYGYTF	TRBV5-6	TRBJ1-2
CASSFKDPWRETQYF	TRBV27	TRBJ2-5
CASSISLAGSYNEQFF	TRBV19	TRBJ2-1
CASSPSENEQFF	TRBV13	TRBJ2-1
CASSLSPSSYNEQFF	TRBV4-1	TRBJ2-1
CASRAGGNTEAFF	TRBV28	TRBJ1-1
CASSRQGEADTQYF	TRBV7-3	TRBJ2-3
CASSQSVVTANTGELFF	TRBV5-5	TRBJ2-2
CSVGGGNTIYF	TRBV29-1	TRBJ1-3
CATVPGGYSNQPQHF	TRBV28	TRBJ1-5
CASKGATSTDTQYF	TRBV9	TRBJ2-3
CASSPWEQKYSNQPQHF	TRBV18	TRBJ1-5
CASSLADRDSPLHF	TRBV27	TRBJ1-6
CASSVDAFSGNTIYF	TRBV9	TRBJ1-3
CASTRGGVDTEAFF	TRBV2	TRBJ1-1
CASSFVGVRDTQYF	TRBV5-1	TRBJ2-3
CASSNLGGDEQFF	TRBV7-2	TRBJ2-1
CASRTGQGGGYTF	TRBV2	TRBJ1-2
CASSSPGLTDTQYF	TRBV6-5	TRBJ2-3
CASSNPGLRYEQYF	TRBV7-9	TRBJ2-7
CASSLVRGGASVNTEAFF	TRBV7-6	TRBJ1-1
CASSLDPTSTDTQYF	TRBV5-4	TRBJ2-3